This record covers a single T cell receptor (beta chain). This sample is drawn from a study of spatial heterogeneity in lung cancer. Whole-study context: Beta-chain sequences consistently outnumbered alpha-chain sequences in detection.

Sample time point: sample taken at primary tumor resection. Whole RNA, which was extracted from tumor, nontumor lung tissue or frozen PBMC, was sequenced without any cell sorting. V lost 3 bases to trimming and J lost 6 bases; unmatched junction nucleotides: 3. Germline V gene lookup returns CDR1 LGHDT and CDR2 YNNKEL (reference sequence). The CDR3 has 13 residues. From the 5' RACE reads, TCRdb called clonotypes with MiXCR, one entry per CDR3 protein. The sample holds 15,000 or so distinct CDR3 sequences, approximately 15% seen once. The material sequenced was PBMCs, taken at surgery. This TCR was sampled from a male donor with early-stage non-small cell lung cancer. The J gene is TRBJ1-2, the V gene TRBV3-1; TRBD1 matches 8 bases. CDR3 in DNA: TGTGCCAGCAGCCATGGACAGGGCAATGGCTACACCTTC. Its protein product is CASSHGQGNGYTF.